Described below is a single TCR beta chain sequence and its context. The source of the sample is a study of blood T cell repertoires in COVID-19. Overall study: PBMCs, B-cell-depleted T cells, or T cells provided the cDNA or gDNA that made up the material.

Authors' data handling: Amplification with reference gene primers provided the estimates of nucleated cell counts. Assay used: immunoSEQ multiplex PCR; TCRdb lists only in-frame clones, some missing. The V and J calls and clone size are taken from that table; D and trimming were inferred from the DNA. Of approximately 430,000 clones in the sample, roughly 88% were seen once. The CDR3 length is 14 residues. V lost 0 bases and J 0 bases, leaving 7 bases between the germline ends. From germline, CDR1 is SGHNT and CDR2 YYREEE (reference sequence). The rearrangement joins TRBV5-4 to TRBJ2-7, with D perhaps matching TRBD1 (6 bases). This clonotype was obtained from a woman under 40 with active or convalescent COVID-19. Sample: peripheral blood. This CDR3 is CASSLGQASYEQYF. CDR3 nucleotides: TGTGCCAGCAGCTTGGGACAGGCCTCCTACGAGCAGTACTTC.